This T cell receptor beta chain was captured by sequencing in a study of shared clonotypes between healthy human individuals. Study context: A donor's plate count was three for CD4 naive and three for CD4 memory; CD8 naive had two and CD8 memory one.

CD45RO-negative, CCR7-selected cells formed the naive CD8 fraction, which excluded terminally differentiated effector memory CD45RA+ cells. Data came from immunoSEQ multiplex PCR; TCRdb stores just in-frame clones and leaves some out. The sample yields hundreds of thousands of clones, roughly 96% seen once. CDR3 length: 13 amino acids. Trimming took 0 bases from V and 3 from J, leaving 5 bases between them. Germline-derived CDR1 and CDR2 are LGHNA and YSLEER. This TCR was recovered from a man younger than 40 in good health. The sample comprised naive CD8+ T cells sorted from blood. The chain recombines TRBV4-3 with TRBJ2-5; no firm D call. The CDR3 DNA reads as TGCGCCAGCAGCCAAGAAAACGAAGAGACCCAGTACTTC. Its protein product is CASSQENEETQYF.